The 27 T cell receptor beta chains reported below all come from one sample, sequenced in a study of blood T cell repertoires in COVID-19. This table comes from immunoSEQ multiplex PCR, and its TCRdb copy is limited to in-frame clones, with some not included. Of about 87,000 clones in the sample, around 81% were seen once. The sequenced sample was peripheral blood. The receptors were sampled from a woman in her 70s with acute or convalescent COVID-19.

The rearrangement joins TRBV6-5 to TRBJ2-7; no clear D gene. Germline CDR1 MNHEY, CDR2 SVGAGI. V shed 6 bases and J shed 3 bases, with 12 bases lying between them. The CDR3 loop spans 13 amino acids. The CDR3 sequence is CASRTLQSYEQYF. The CDR3 DNA reads TGTGCCAGCAGGACTTTGCAGAGCTACGAGCAGTACTTC.

This clone has a single count. The rearrangement uses TRBV5-1 and TRBJ1-2; D possibly corresponds to TRBD1 (5 bases). V was clipped by 4 bases and J by 3 bases, with 16 bases between them. The CDR3 has 15 residues. The germline V gene encodes CDR1 SGHRS and CDR2 YFSETQ. As DNA, the CDR3 is TGCGCCAGCAGCCAGTGGTGGGGGGAGGACTATGGCTACACCTTC. Its translation: CASSQWWGEDYGYTF.

The gene calls are TRBV3-1 (or the pseudogene TRBV3-2) and TRBJ1-2; D is perhaps TRBD1 (5 bases). CDR1 is LGHDT and CDR2 is YNNKEL in the germline V gene (reference sequence). V lost 0 bases and J lost 7, with 12 bases in between. The CDR3 contains 14 residues. Here the CDR3 DNA reads TGTGCCAGCAGCCAAGATGGGGCAGGGCGTGGCTACACCTTC. Amino acid sequence: CASSQDGAGRGYTF.

The table lists this clone with a count of one. The chain has TRBV23-1 and TRBJ1-5; no clear D. TRBV23-1 is classed as an ORF, of uncertain function. The CDR3 is 15 residues long. The ends were cut back, 3 bases at V and 2 bases at J, with 11 bases in the middle. The CDR3 nucleotides read TGCGCCAGCAGTCATCCCGTGTTTGGCAATCAGCCCCAGCATTTT. Translation: CASSHPVFGNQPQHF.

This chain connects TRBV21-1 to TRBJ2-7; TRBD2 is the table's D call, not checked against the DNA. TRBV21-1 is a pseudogene. The CDR3 sequence is 13 residues long. The CDR3 sequence is CASSPPGKDEQYF. The CDR3 coding sequence is TGTGCCAGCTCCCCTCCGGGGAAGGACGAGCAGTACTTC.

The chain recombines TRBV2 with TRBJ1-2; 7 nucleotides line up with TRBD1. V lost 8 bases and J lost 4; bases outside the gene matches: 10. Germline V gene sequence: CDR1 SNHLY, CDR2 FYNNEI. This CDR3 has 14 residues. The CDR3 nucleotides read TGTGCCAGCGGGATCGACAGGGCGGGCTATGGCTACACCTTC. Protein sequence: CASGIDRAGYGYTF.

The chain links TRBV11-2 to TRBJ1-2; D may be TRBD1 (6 bases). Between the trimmed V and J ends, which lost 3 bases and 12 bases, there was a span of 17 bases. From germline, CDR1 is SGHAT and CDR2 FQNNGV. The CDR3 runs to 13 residues. The CDR3 spells CASSFEQGLSDTF. Written as DNA, the CDR3 is TGTGCCAGCAGCTTTGAACAGGGTCTTAGCGACACCTTC.

J is TRBJ1-2 and V is TRBV28; D remains ambiguous. Trimming removed 6 bases at V and 4 bases at J, with 15 bases between. Germline CDR1 MDHEN, CDR2 SYDVKM. This CDR3 is 14 amino acids long. The CDR3 bases are TGTGCCAGCAGCTCGGGGTTCCCTGGCTATGGCTACACCTTC. Amino acids: CASSSGFPGYGYTF.

The chain links TRBV9 to TRBJ1-4; perhaps TRBD1 as D (5 bases). This CDR3 region has 17 residues. Germline lookup yields CDR1 SGDLS and CDR2 YYNGEE. Trimming stripped 3 bases from V and 0 bases from J, with 15 bases between. The CDR3 spells CASSGRLGTATNEKLFF. CDR3 DNA: TGTGCCAGCAGCGGGCGGTTGGGGACTGCAACTAATGAAAAACTGTTTTTT.

The J gene is TRBJ1-1, the V gene TRBV27; unclear D gene. The CDR3 is made up of 14 amino acids. Between the trimmed V and J ends, which lost 3 bases and 2 bases, there was a span of 10 bases. Germline CDR1 and CDR2: MNHEY and SMNVEV (reference sequence). The CDR3 loop reads CASSLWRANTEAFF. CDR3 sequence (DNA): TGTGCCAGCAGTTTGTGGCGGGCAAACACTGAAGCTTTCTTT.

The V and J genes are TRBV15 and TRBJ1-6, with TRBD1 as a possible D gene (5 bases). The germline CDR1 and CDR2 sequences are LNHNV and YYDKDF (reference sequence). The CDR3 covers 14 residues. Trimming cost V 1 base and J 6 bases, with 7 bases left between them. The CDR3, as DNA: TGTGCCACCAGCAGAGGACAGCCTAATTCACCCCTCCACTTT. It codes for CATSRGQPNSPLHF.

This clone occurred a few times. The chain joins TRBV19 to TRBJ1-1; no clear D gene. CDR1 and CDR2 from the germline V gene are LNHDA and SQIVND (reference sequence). Trimming took off 3 bases at V and 1 base at J, with 9 bases between the two ends. The CDR3 contains 14 residues. The CDR3 sequence: CASSMLTGNTEAFF. The CDR3 DNA follows: TGTGCCAGTAGTATGTTGACGGGGAACACTGAAGCTTTCTTT.

The genes are TRBV6-1 and TRBJ1-1; TRBD1 is a possible D gene (6 bases). The CDR3 consists of 14 residues. Between the trimmed V and J ends, which lost 5 bases and 4 bases, there was a span of 14 bases. Germline loops: CDR1 MNHNS, CDR2 SASEGT. CDR3 in amino acids: CASSRQGGGTEAFF. The CDR3 coding sequence is TGTGCCAGCAGTAGGCAGGGAGGGGGCACTGAAGCTTTCTTT.

The chain has TRBV19 and TRBJ2-2; D perhaps matches TRBD1 (5 bases). CDR1 and CDR2 from the germline V gene are LNHDA and SQIVND (reference sequence). CDR3 length: 13 amino acids. Trimming removed 7 bases at V and 0 bases at J, with 6 bases between. CDR3 region: CASTGTNTGELFF. The CDR3 region has the DNA TGTGCCAGTACAGGGACGAACACCGGGGAGCTGTTTTTT.

The rearrangement uses TRBV9 and TRBJ1-3; 9 bases match TRBD1. This CDR3 is 17 amino acids long. Germline CDR1 is SGDLS and CDR2 is YYNGEE. J lost 4 bases, V lost 0 bases, and 8 bases had no gene match. CDR3 sequence reads: CASSVATGGEWGNTIYF. The CDR3 nucleotides are TGTGCCAGCAGCGTAGCTACAGGGGGCGAGTGGGGAAACACCATATATTTT.

The chain is built from TRBV6-1 and TRBJ2-7; TRBD2 matches 9 bases. The germline V gene has CDR1 MNHNS and CDR2 SASEGT. CDR3 length equals 15 residues. V was clipped by 3 bases and J by 0 bases; unmatched bases: 3. CDR3 in DNA: TGTGCCAGCAGTGATAGCGGGAGAAACTCCTACGAGCAGTACTTC. This encodes CASSDSGRNSYEQYF.

The gene calls are TRBV18 and TRBJ2-5; TRBD1 agrees at 10 bases. V was pared by 3 bases and J by 5 bases, with 3 bases of the junction left unmatched. Germline CDR1 and CDR2: KGHSH and LQKENI. The CDR3 runs to 14 residues. The CDR3 DNA is TGTGCCAGCTCACCCGGGACAGGGGACGAGACCCAGTACTTC. Translation: CASSPGTGDETQYF.

This chain joins TRBV29-1 and TRBJ2-1, with 12 bases aligning to TRBD2. The germline V gene encodes CDR1 SQVTM and CDR2 ANQGSEA. This CDR3 has 16 amino acids. V shed 6 bases and J 8 bases; nucleotides not matched to a gene: 14. CDR3 protein: CSVVLAGGLVDDEQFF. The CDR3 DNA reads as TGCAGCGTCGTCCTAGCGGGGGGGCTCGTTGACGATGAGCAGTTCTTC.

This rearrangement joins TRBV6-5 to TRBJ1-1; a weak D match, TRBD1 (5 bases). Germline CDR1 reads MNHEY; CDR2 reads SVGAGI. CDR3 size: 11 residues. V was pared by 8 bases and J by 8 bases, with 12 bases between. CDR3 loop: CASGRSGEAFF. As DNA, the CDR3 is TGTGCCAGCGGCCGATCAGGGGAAGCTTTCTTT.

This chain connects TRBV19 to TRBJ2-1; 9 bases map to TRBD1. Germline V gene data show CDR1 as LNHDA and CDR2 as SQIVND (reference sequence). CDR3 length: 16 residues. Losses at the gene ends were 0 bases for V and 2 bases for J; bases not matched to a gene: 2. This chain's CDR3 is CASSIERTGAYNEQFF. The DNA for the CDR3 is TGTGCCAGTAGTATAGAAAGGACAGGGGCCTACAATGAGCAGTTCTTC.

The chain combines TRBV10-2 with TRBJ2-1, with 10 nucleotides matching TRBD2. The CDR3 runs 15 residues. Germline CDR1 and CDR2: WSHSY and SAAADI. The trim removed 1 base at V and 6 bases at J, leaving 3 bases unmatched. The CDR3 bases are TGCGCCAGCAGTGAGTGGTTAGCGGGGGGCAATGAGCAGTTCTTC. This encodes CASSEWLAGGNEQFF.

The chain recombines TRBV7-8 with TRBJ1-5; no reliable D call. Trimming pared 6 bases from V and 1 base from J, leaving 16 bases between. Germline V CDR1 and CDR2: SGHVS, FQNEAQ. The CDR3 is 16 residues long. The CDR3 loop is CASSPTQVLSNQPQHF. The CDR3 bases are TGTGCCAGCAGTCCGACGCAGGTATTAAGCAATCAGCCCCAGCATTTT.

This sequence joins TRBV6-1 and TRBJ1-3; D is undetermined. The CDR3 consists of 16 residues. Germline loops: CDR1 MNHNS, CDR2 SASEGT. V shed 1 base and J shed 1 base, with 11 bases lying between them. DNA for the CDR3: TGTGCCAGCAGTGAAGTTTTCAGAACGTCTGGAAACACCATATATTTT. It codes for CASSEVFRTSGNTIYF.

The genes are TRBV19 and TRBJ2-7; weak D call: TRBD2 (6 bases). The length of the CDR3 is 15 residues. V lost 3 bases to trimming and J lost 0 bases, with 12 bases between them. Germline-derived CDR1 and CDR2 are LNHDA and SQIVND (reference sequence). The CDR3 nucleotides are TGTGCCAGTAGTATTACAACCGGGGGCTCCTACGAGCAGTACTTC. Its translation: CASSITTGGSYEQYF.

This clone was seen more than once but under ten times. V and J are TRBV18 and TRBJ1-2; 12 nucleotides agree with TRBD1. The germline CDR1 and CDR2 sequences are KGHSH and LQKENI. The CDR3 loop spans 14 amino acids. J was trimmed by 6 bases and V by 3 bases; bases with no gene match: 2. In DNA form, the CDR3 reads TGTGCCAGCTCACCGGGACAGGGGGCGGATGGCTACACCTTC. Protein: CASSPGQGADGYTF.

The chain uses TRBV4-2 and TRBJ1-2, with 7 positions matching TRBD1. The CDR3 is made up of 12 amino acids. With 5 bases clipped from V and 6 bases from J, the junction kept 3 bases outside the gene matches. The germline gives CDR1 LGHNA, CDR2 YNFKEQ. CDR3: CASSSTGDGYTF. For the CDR3, the DNA is TGTGCCAGCAGCTCAACAGGGGATGGCTACACCTTC.

The rearrangement links TRBV12-5 to TRBJ2-6; D ambiguous. The germline V gene encodes CDR1 LGHNT and CDR2 FRNRAP. V lost 3 bases to trimming and J lost 4 bases, with 7 bases between them. The CDR3 length is 14 residues. In DNA, the CDR3 is TGTGCTAGTGGTTTAATTGCGGGGGCCAACGTCCTGACTTTC. Translating it yields CASGLIAGANVLTF.